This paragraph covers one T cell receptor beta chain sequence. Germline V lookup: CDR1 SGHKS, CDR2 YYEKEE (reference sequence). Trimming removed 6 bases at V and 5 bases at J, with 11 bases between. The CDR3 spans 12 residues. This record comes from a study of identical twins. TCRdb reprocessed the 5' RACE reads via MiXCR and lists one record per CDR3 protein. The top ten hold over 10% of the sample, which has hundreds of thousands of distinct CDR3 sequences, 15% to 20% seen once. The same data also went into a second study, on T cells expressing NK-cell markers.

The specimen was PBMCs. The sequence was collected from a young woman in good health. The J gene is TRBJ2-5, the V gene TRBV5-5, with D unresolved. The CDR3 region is CASTGTWETQYF. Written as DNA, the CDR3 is TGTGCCAGCACCGGAACATGGGAGACCCAGTACTTC.